One and the same sample provided the 3 T cell receptor beta chains below, sequenced in a study of T-cell memory formation after mild COVID-19. TCRdb used MiXCR to reprocess the 5' RACE reads, holding one entry per CDR3 protein. Of around 250,000 distinct CDR3 sequences in the sample, 8.5% to 9.5% were seen once. What was sequenced was PBMCs or a T cell subset sorted from them (not recorded which). These receptors were collected from a man between 18 and 35 years old who had mild COVID-19 (a few samples of this study predate the infection). Cell type and time point are not known.

This clonotype has a handful of counts. The chain is built from TRBV12-3 or TRBV12-4 and TRBJ1-6, with 9 bases fitting TRBD1. The length of the CDR3 is 18 residues. The ends lost 1 base at V and 10 bases at J; junction bases unmatched: 14. CDR3: CASSLDDWGQGRNSPLHF. CDR3 DNA sequence: TGTGCCAGCAGTTTAGACGATTGGGGACAGGGTAGGAACTCACCCCTCCACTTT.

The genes are TRBV6-5 and TRBJ2-1, with 9 bases matching TRBD1. Per the germline V gene, CDR1 is MNHEY and CDR2 is SVGAGI. V lost 6 bases, J lost 3 bases, and 6 bases stayed unmatched. This CDR3 is 15 amino acids long. CDR3 nucleotide sequence: TGTGCCAGCAGCTCCACAGGGGGCATCTACAATGAGCAGTTCTTC. Translating it yields CASSSTGGIYNEQFF.

The chain links TRBV5-1 to TRBJ2-3; 8 nucleotides line up with TRBD2. Germline V lookup: CDR1 SGHRS, CDR2 YFSETQ. The CDR3 is made up of 16 amino acids. The ends lost 2 bases at V and 2 bases at J; junction bases unmatched: 7. The CDR3 sequence is CASSFERGSNTDTQYF. As DNA, the CDR3 is TGCGCCAGCAGCTTCGAGCGGGGGTCAAACACAGATACGCAGTATTTT.